Listed below are T cell receptor beta chains from one sample, sequenced in a study of T cell responses to AZD1222 COVID-19 vaccine. Sequencing used immunoSEQ multiplex PCR; TCRdb keeps in-frame clones, though not all of them. The data contain 150,000 to 200,000 clones, 92% of them singletons. This specimen consisted of peripheral blood, obtained on day 0 of AZD1222 vaccination. The receptor source for this set is an adult in good health. Both conserved end residues are part of each CDR3. A D gene is named only where the DNA matches it firmly. A row's size may be missing; if present it is once, few, many or a size class.

d_call,v_call,j_call,cdr3_length,clone_size,cdr3_aa,cdr3_nt
.,TRBV7-2,TRBJ2-1,17,.,CASSASASPALGNEQFF,TGTGCCAGCAGCGCCTCCGCGTCGCCTGCCTTAGGGAATGAGCAGTTCTTC
.,TRBV6-6,TRBJ1-1,14,.,CASSYSTTDTEAFF,TGTGCCAGCAGTTACTCGACCACGGACACTGAAGCTTTCTTT
.,TRBV20-1,TRBJ1-1,11,.,CSASRALEAFF,TGCAGTGCTAGCAGGGCCCTTGAAGCTTTCTTT
TRBD1,TRBV6-1,TRBJ1-1,15,.,CASSDQDRLGTEAFF,TGTGCCAGCAGTGACCAGGACAGGCTGGGCACTGAAGCTTTCTTT
TRBD1,TRBV4-1,TRBJ2-1,18,.,CASSQGAVGQGPRDEQFF,TGCGCCAGCAGCCAAGGGGCTGTGGGACAGGGGCCCAGGGATGAGCAGTTCTTC
TRBD1,TRBV20-1,TRBJ1-1,11,.,CSARKGGRAFF,TGCAGTGCTAGAAAAGGGGGCCGAGCTTTCTTT
TRBD2,TRBV12-5,TRBJ2-2,17,.,CASGARLAGGSTGELFF,TGTGCTAGTGGTGCCCGACTAGCGGGAGGGAGCACCGGGGAGCTGTTTTTT
.,TRBV27,TRBJ1-1,13,.,CASSYLLGTEAFF,TGTGCCAGCAGTTACCTCCTGGGTACTGAAGCTTTCTTT
TRBD2,TRBV11-2,TRBJ2-5,18,once,CASSATRPGLLSKETQYF,TGTGCCAGCAGCGCTACTAGACCGGGACTATTGTCTAAAGAGACCCAGTACTTC
.,TRBV19,TRBJ2-2,15,.,CASRSAQTNTGELFF,TGTGCCAGTAGGTCCGCACAAACGAACACCGGGGAGCTGTTTTTT
.,TRBV11-2,TRBJ1-2,17,once,CASSLGPYFRGNYGYTF,TGTGCCAGCAGCTTAGGGCCCTATTTCCGGGGCAACTATGGCTACACCTTC
.,TRBV5-8,TRBJ2-5,14,.,CASSFRGASETQYF,TGTGCCAGCAGCTTCAGGGGGGCCTCTGAGACCCAGTACTTC
TRBD1,TRBV4-3,TRBJ1-3,19,once,CASSQTGGTGIYSGNTIYF,TGCGCCAGCAGCCAAACTGGAGGGACAGGAATTTACTCTGGAAACACCATATATTTT
TRBD2,TRBV6-2/TRBV6-3,TRBJ2-1,16,.,CASSSPGREGKREQFF,TGTGCCAGCAGTTCCCCCGGGCGGGAGGGAAAGAGGGAGCAGTTCTTC
TRBD2,TRBV5-6,TRBJ2-1,16,.,CASSPLAGASMNEQFF,TGTGCCAGCAGCCCCTTAGCGGGAGCGTCGATGAATGAGCAGTTCTTC
TRBD1,TRBV12-5,TRBJ2-7,14,.,CASGLGSGGIEQYF,TGTGCTAGTGGTTTGGGATCAGGGGGAATCGAGCAGTACTTC
.,TRBV27,TRBJ1-1,15,.,CASSLRAGSLAEAFF,TGTGCCAGCAGTTTAAGGGCAGGGAGCTTAGCTGAAGCTTTCTTT
.,TRBV5-1,TRBJ1-4,14,.,CASSLGGTNEKLFF,TGCGCCAGCAGCTTGGGGGGCACTAATGAAAAACTGTTTTTT
.,TRBV2,TRBJ2-1,12,.,CASGTVNNEQFF,TGTGCCAGCGGAACAGTAAACAATGAGCAGTTCTTC
TRBD2,TRBV10-3,TRBJ2-2,17,once,CAIRVGSGGANTGELFF,TGTGCCATCAGAGTTGGTAGCGGGGGTGCGAACACCGGGGAGCTGTTTTTT
TRBD2,TRBV5-1,TRBJ2-1,15,.,CASSLVEGSSGEQFF,TGCGCCAGCAGCTTGGTAGAGGGGTCTAGCGGTGAGCAGTTCTTC
TRBD2,TRBV7-6,TRBJ2-1,15,once,CASSLGLAGGNEQFF,TGTGCCAGCAGCTTAGGACTAGCGGGAGGGAATGAGCAGTTCTTC
.,TRBV6-6,TRBJ2-2,14,.,CASSLDRNTGELFF,TGTGCCAGCAGTTTGGACAGGAACACCGGGGAGCTGTTTTTT
.,TRBV6-5,TRBJ2-5,12,.,CASSYSDGTQYF,TGTGCCAGCAGTTACTCTGACGGGACCCAGTACTTC
TRBD1,TRBV18,TRBJ2-1,15,.,CASSPGTGAYNEQFF,TGTGCCAGCTCACCAGGGACAGGGGCCTACAATGAGCAGTTCTTC
TRBD1,TRBV6-2/TRBV6-3,TRBJ1-2,12,.,CASSYTGGGYTF,TGTGCCAGCAGTTACACAGGGGGTGGCTACACCTTC
.,TRBV6-5,TRBJ1-2,15,.,CASSYSIHSNYGYTF,TGTGCCAGCAGTTACTCGATTCACTCTAACTATGGCTACACCTTC